This T cell receptor (beta chain) came from a study of shared clonotypes between healthy human individuals. In germline, CDR1 is SGHDT, CDR2 YYEEEE. V was trimmed by 4 bases and J by 2 bases, leaving 9 bases between them. The CDR3 is 13 residues long. Repertoires were generated with immunoSEQ multiplex PCR, while TCRdb's copy carries only in-frame clones and drops some. This sample has approximately 500,000 clones; roughly 80% occur once, and the top ten carry about 12%. This clonotype was sampled from a woman aged 35 to 49 in good health. Some clones in this sample may be carry-over from other donors' samples. The rearrangement joins TRBV5-6 to TRBJ1-2; D is uncertain. The sample consisted of PBMCs. This CDR3 is CASSPTRNYGYTF. In nucleotides, the CDR3 is TGTGCCAGCAGCCCAACCAGAAACTATGGCTACACCTTC. The complete variable domain, with remaining parts taken from reference TRBV5-6 and TRBJ1-2, reads DAGVTQSPTHLIKTRGQQVTLRCSPKSGHDTVSWYQQALGQGPQFIFQYYEEEERQRGNFPDRFSGHQFPNYSSELNVNALLLGDSALYLCASSPTRNYGYTFGSGTRLTVV.